This T cell receptor (beta chain) was sequenced during a study of shared clonotypes between healthy human individuals. Study-level information: The donors, a couple of women and three men, were aged 18 to 49. Findings and limits, study-wide: Clonotype sharing across several donors was observed for 4% to 5.5% of naive CD4 clonotypes.

CD45RO-negative, CCR7-selected cells formed the naive CD8 fraction, which excluded terminally differentiated effector memory CD45RA+ cells. Healthy HIV-negative adults with no recent acute infections or vaccinations were recruited as donors. Comment on this clone: Its antigen is as yet unknown.

Clones were read by immunoSEQ multiplex PCR, and TCRdb kept only the in-frame ones, dropping some. The profile shows roughly 770,000 clones, roughly 96% of them singletons. Germline-derived CDR1 and CDR2 are SGHRS and YFSETQ. Trimming took 2 bases from V and 2 from J; bases not matched to a gene: 10. The CDR3 has 17 residues. The chain employs TRBV5-1 and TRBJ2-7, with TRBD2 matching over 10 bases. The sequence derives from a man aged 25 to 40 in good health. Sequencing was performed on naive CD8+ T cells sorted from blood. The CDR3 sequence is CASSFSQSGTSAYEQYF. CDR3 coding DNA: TGCGCCAGCAGCTTTTCCCAGTCCGGGACTAGCGCCTACGAGCAGTACTTC. The full variable domain, its missing parts supplied by reference TRBV5-1 and TRBJ2-7, is KAGVTQTPRYLIKTRGQQVTLSCSPISGHRSVSWYQQTPGQGLQFLFEYFSETQRNKGNFPGRFSGRQFSNSRSEMNVSTLELGDSALYLCASSFSQSGTSAYEQYFGPGTRLTVT.